Listed below are T cell receptor beta chains from one sample, sequenced in a study of human T cells and chemical hapten exposure. TCRdb used MiXCR to reprocess the RACE reads, holding one entry per CDR3 protein. The sample yields tens of thousands of distinct CDR3 sequences, about 11% seen once. The sequencing used whole blood, collected in connection with sensitization to the hapten diphenylcyclopropenone (DPC). The receptor set was obtained from a man aged 35 to 55 with alopecia areata. Some clones in this sample may be carry-over from other donors' samples. Both conserved end residues are part of each CDR3. A D gene is named only where the DNA matches it firmly. Size values are once, few and many counts, or a class for expanded clones, and some rows have none.

d_call: .; v_call: TRBV12-3/TRBV12-4; cdr3_length: 12; j_call: TRBJ2-4; clone_size: .; cdr3_nt: TGTGCCAGCAGTTTAGCGGAAAACATTCAGTACTTC; cdr3_aa: CASSLAENIQYF
d_call: .; v_call: TRBV20-1; cdr3_length: 14; j_call: TRBJ1-1; clone_size: .; cdr3_nt: TGCAGTGCTAGAGACCGGGCCCGAAACACTGAAGCTTTCTTT; cdr3_aa: CSARDRARNTEAFF
d_call: .; v_call: TRBV6-5; cdr3_length: 13; j_call: TRBJ1-1; clone_size: .; cdr3_nt: TGTGCCAGCCAAGGGAGATGGAACACTGAAGCTTTCTTT; cdr3_aa: CASQGRWNTEAFF
d_call: TRBD1; v_call: TRBV5-1; cdr3_length: 14; j_call: TRBJ2-5; clone_size: .; cdr3_nt: TGCGCCAGCAGCTCTGGTGGACAGGGAGAGACCCAGTACTTC; cdr3_aa: CASSSGGQGETQYF
d_call: .; v_call: TRBV6-5; cdr3_length: 12; j_call: TRBJ2-2; clone_size: few; cdr3_nt: TGTGCCAGCAGGAACAGTCCCGGGGAGCTGTTTTTT; cdr3_aa: CASRNSPGELFF
d_call: TRBD1; v_call: TRBV29-1; cdr3_length: 11; j_call: TRBJ2-7; clone_size: few; cdr3_nt: TGCAGCGTGGGGACAGGCCACGAGCAGTACTTC; cdr3_aa: CSVGTGHEQYF
d_call: TRBD1; v_call: TRBV7-2; cdr3_length: 15; j_call: TRBJ2-3; clone_size: few; cdr3_nt: TGTGCCAGCAGCCGATGGGGACAGGGCACAGATACGCAGTATTTT; cdr3_aa: CASSRWGQGTDTQYF
d_call: TRBD1; v_call: TRBV7-3; cdr3_length: 19; j_call: TRBJ1-2; clone_size: .; cdr3_nt: TGTGCCAGCAGCCCAACTCAATGGGACAGGGGGCGGTCAAGTTATGGCTACACCTTC; cdr3_aa: CASSPTQWDRGRSSYGYTF
d_call: .; v_call: TRBV5-5; cdr3_length: 14; j_call: TRBJ1-2; clone_size: many; cdr3_nt: TGTGCCAGCAGCTTGGGTACAGCTAACTATGGCTACACCTTC; cdr3_aa: CASSLGTANYGYTF
d_call: .; v_call: TRBV6-2/TRBV6-3; cdr3_length: 14; j_call: TRBJ2-1; clone_size: few; cdr3_nt: TGTGCCAGCAGTTACTTTGCGGGTGACAATGAGCAGTTCTTC; cdr3_aa: CASSYFAGDNEQFF
d_call: TRBD1; v_call: TRBV5-1; cdr3_length: 16; j_call: TRBJ1-1; clone_size: few; cdr3_nt: TGCGCCAGCAGCTTGGGACAGGGTGGTCAGTGGACTGAAGCTTTCTTT; cdr3_aa: CASSLGQGGQWTEAFF
d_call: TRBD1; v_call: TRBV10-3; cdr3_length: 14; j_call: TRBJ1-6; clone_size: .; cdr3_nt: TGTGCCATCAGTCGGGACAGGGATAATTCACCCCTCCACTTT; cdr3_aa: CAISRDRDNSPLHF
d_call: TRBD1; v_call: TRBV6-6; cdr3_length: 12; j_call: TRBJ2-2; clone_size: .; cdr3_nt: TGTGCCAGCAGTGACAGGGGAAGGGAGCTGTTTTTT; cdr3_aa: CASSDRGRELFF
d_call: TRBD1; v_call: TRBV24-1; cdr3_length: 13; j_call: TRBJ1-2; clone_size: few; cdr3_nt: TGTGCCACCAGTGCACAGGGGTATTATGGCTACACCTTC; cdr3_aa: CATSAQGYYGYTF
d_call: .; v_call: TRBV5-1; cdr3_length: 14; j_call: TRBJ2-1; clone_size: .; cdr3_nt: TGCGCCAGCAGCTTGGGTGCTACCAACAATGAGCAGTTCTTC; cdr3_aa: CASSLGATNNEQFF
d_call: TRBD1; v_call: TRBV29-1; cdr3_length: 13; j_call: TRBJ1-5; clone_size: many; cdr3_nt: TGCAGCGTGACGGGACAGGGCAATCAGCCCCAGCATTTT; cdr3_aa: CSVTGQGNQPQHF
d_call: TRBD2; v_call: TRBV28; cdr3_length: 15; j_call: TRBJ2-3; clone_size: .; cdr3_nt: TGTGCCAGTTGGACTAGCGGAAAAATAGGAGATACGCAGTATTTT; cdr3_aa: CASWTSGKIGDTQYF
d_call: .; v_call: TRBV2; cdr3_length: 13; j_call: TRBJ2-1; clone_size: .; cdr3_nt: TGTGCCAGCCGCTGGGACCCCCTGGGTGAGCAGTTCTTC; cdr3_aa: CASRWDPLGEQFF
d_call: .; v_call: TRBV3-2; cdr3_length: 17; j_call: TRBJ2-1; clone_size: .; cdr3_nt: TGTGCCAGCAGCGATGGACTAGCGGGAGTTTCCTACAATGAGCAGTTCTTC; cdr3_aa: CASSDGLAGVSYNEQFF
d_call: TRBD1; v_call: TRBV20-1; cdr3_length: 13; j_call: TRBJ1-4; clone_size: many; cdr3_nt: TGCAGTGCCCAGCAACCGGGACAGGAAAAACTGTTTTTT; cdr3_aa: CSAQQPGQEKLFF
d_call: TRBD1; v_call: TRBV28; cdr3_length: 14; j_call: TRBJ2-7; clone_size: .; cdr3_nt: TGTGCCAGCAGTTTTCGGGACAGCCGCTACGAGCAGTACTTC; cdr3_aa: CASSFRDSRYEQYF
d_call: TRBD2; v_call: TRBV6-6; cdr3_length: 15; j_call: TRBJ2-2; clone_size: few; cdr3_nt: TGTGCCAGCACGGGGGGGCAGGAGAACACCGGGGAGCTGTTTTTT; cdr3_aa: CASTGGQENTGELFF
d_call: TRBD1; v_call: TRBV7-3; cdr3_length: 13; j_call: TRBJ2-1; clone_size: .; cdr3_nt: TGTGCCAGCAGCAGGGACAGGAACAATGAGCAGTTCTTC; cdr3_aa: CASSRDRNNEQFF
d_call: .; v_call: TRBV6-2/TRBV6-3; cdr3_length: 15; j_call: TRBJ2-3; clone_size: few; cdr3_nt: TGTGCCAGCAGTTCAGTTGGATTAAGCACAGATACGCAGTATTTT; cdr3_aa: CASSSVGLSTDTQYF
d_call: .; v_call: TRBV4-2; cdr3_length: 15; j_call: TRBJ2-3; clone_size: few; cdr3_nt: TGTGCCAGCAGCCAAGCTGAGGGAGCCACAGATACGCAGTATTTT; cdr3_aa: CASSQAEGATDTQYF
d_call: .; v_call: TRBV7-9; cdr3_length: 13; j_call: TRBJ2-4; clone_size: few; cdr3_nt: TGTGCCAGCAGCTTAGGGAACAGTCGCATTCAGTACTTC; cdr3_aa: CASSLGNSRIQYF
d_call: TRBD1; v_call: TRBV5-1; cdr3_length: 14; j_call: TRBJ2-5; clone_size: few; cdr3_nt: TGCGCCAGCGGCCGAACGGGACAGAAAGAGACCCAGTACTTC; cdr3_aa: CASGRTGQKETQYF
d_call: TRBD2; v_call: TRBV6-2/TRBV6-3; cdr3_length: 17; j_call: TRBJ2-1; clone_size: many; cdr3_nt: TGTGCCAGCAGTTATTCTAGCGGGAGGGGCTCCTACAATGAGCAGTTCTTC; cdr3_aa: CASSYSSGRGSYNEQFF
d_call: TRBD2; v_call: TRBV3-1; cdr3_length: 16; j_call: TRBJ2-1; clone_size: .; cdr3_nt: TGTGCCAGCAGCCAGACTAGCCCTAGCTCCTACAATGAGCAGTTCTTC; cdr3_aa: CASSQTSPSSYNEQFF
d_call: TRBD2; v_call: TRBV11-3; cdr3_length: 14; j_call: TRBJ2-1; clone_size: .; cdr3_nt: TGTGCCAGCAGCTTTGGTGAGCGGGAGGCTGAGCAGTTCTTC; cdr3_aa: CASSFGEREAEQFF
d_call: TRBD1; v_call: TRBV20-1; cdr3_length: 15; j_call: TRBJ2-3; clone_size: few; cdr3_nt: TGCAGTGCTACCCAACCAGGGGGCTCGTTGGATACGCAGTATTTT; cdr3_aa: CSATQPGGSLDTQYF
d_call: .; v_call: TRBV7-9; cdr3_length: 15; j_call: TRBJ2-4; clone_size: .; cdr3_nt: TGTGCCAGCAGCTTATCTACGCAAGCCAAAAACATTCAGTACTTC; cdr3_aa: CASSLSTQAKNIQYF
d_call: TRBD1; v_call: TRBV27; cdr3_length: 14; j_call: TRBJ1-4; clone_size: .; cdr3_nt: TGTGCCAGCAGTTTTTACAGGGGTAATGAAAAACTGTTTTTT; cdr3_aa: CASSFYRGNEKLFF
d_call: .; v_call: TRBV29-1; cdr3_length: 13; j_call: TRBJ1-1; clone_size: few; cdr3_nt: TGCAGCGGGGAAGGACAAATGAACACTGAAGCTTTCTTT; cdr3_aa: CSGEGQMNTEAFF
d_call: TRBD1; v_call: TRBV6-5; cdr3_length: 14; j_call: TRBJ1-1; clone_size: few; cdr3_nt: TGTGCCAGCAGTGCGGGACAGGGGGACACTGAAGCTTTCTTT; cdr3_aa: CASSAGQGDTEAFF
d_call: .; v_call: TRBV27; cdr3_length: 13; j_call: TRBJ2-6; clone_size: few; cdr3_nt: TGTGCCAGCAGGTCTACCGGGACAACGGTCCTGACTTTC; cdr3_aa: CASRSTGTTVLTF
d_call: TRBD2; v_call: TRBV5-1; cdr3_length: 14; j_call: TRBJ2-5; clone_size: few; cdr3_nt: TGCGCCAGCACTAGCGGGGGCTTCCAAGAGACCCAGTACTTC; cdr3_aa: CASTSGGFQETQYF
d_call: .; v_call: TRBV7-2; cdr3_length: 13; j_call: TRBJ2-3; clone_size: few; cdr3_nt: TGTGCCAGCAGCTTAGGGGTCACAGATACGCAGTATTTT; cdr3_aa: CASSLGVTDTQYF
d_call: TRBD1; v_call: TRBV7-2; cdr3_length: 15; j_call: TRBJ1-2; clone_size: .; cdr3_nt: TGTGCCAGCAGCTCCCTTGTCCAGGGGGCGCATGGCTACACCTTC; cdr3_aa: CASSSLVQGAHGYTF
d_call: .; v_call: TRBV5-1; cdr3_length: 15; j_call: TRBJ2-3; clone_size: many; cdr3_nt: TGCGCCAGCAGCTTGGGAGGATCTAGCACAGATACGCAGTATTTT; cdr3_aa: CASSLGGSSTDTQYF
d_call: TRBD1; v_call: TRBV29-1; cdr3_length: 14; j_call: TRBJ2-5; clone_size: .; cdr3_nt: TGCAGCGTTATACAGGGGGCTGGAGGGGAGACCCAGTACTTC; cdr3_aa: CSVIQGAGGETQYF